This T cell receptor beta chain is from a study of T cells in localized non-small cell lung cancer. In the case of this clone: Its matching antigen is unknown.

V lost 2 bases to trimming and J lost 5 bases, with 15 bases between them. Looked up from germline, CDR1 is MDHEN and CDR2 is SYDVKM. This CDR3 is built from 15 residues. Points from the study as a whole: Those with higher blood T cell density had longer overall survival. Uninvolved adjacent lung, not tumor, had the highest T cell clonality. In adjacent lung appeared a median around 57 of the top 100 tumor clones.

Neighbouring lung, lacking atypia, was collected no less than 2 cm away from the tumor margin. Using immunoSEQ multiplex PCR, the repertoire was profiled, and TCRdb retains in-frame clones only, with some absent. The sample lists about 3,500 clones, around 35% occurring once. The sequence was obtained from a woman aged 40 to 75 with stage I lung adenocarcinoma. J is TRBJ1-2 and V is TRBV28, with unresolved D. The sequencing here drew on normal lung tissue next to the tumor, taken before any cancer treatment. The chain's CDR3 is CASSLTRRGEYGYTF. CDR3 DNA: TGTGCCAGCAGTTTAACTAGGCGGGGAGAGTATGGCTACACCTTC.